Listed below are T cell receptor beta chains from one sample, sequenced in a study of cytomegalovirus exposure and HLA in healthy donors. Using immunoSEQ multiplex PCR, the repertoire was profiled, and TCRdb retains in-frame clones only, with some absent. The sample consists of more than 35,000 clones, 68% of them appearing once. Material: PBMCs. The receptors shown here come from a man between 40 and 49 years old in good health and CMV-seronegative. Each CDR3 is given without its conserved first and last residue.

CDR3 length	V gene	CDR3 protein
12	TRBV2	ASSERQTNQPQH
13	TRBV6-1	ASSGGTGTANEQF
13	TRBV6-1	ASSEPYGTDNEQF
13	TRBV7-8	ASSLVFGENSPLH
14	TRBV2	ASRFRETGAKETQY
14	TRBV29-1	SVGTSGGASSYEQY
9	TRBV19	ASSPGETQY
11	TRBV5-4	ASSFTGAYEQY
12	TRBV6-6	ASSHGTGPHEQY
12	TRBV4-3	ASSQGPGTETQY
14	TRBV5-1	ASSLGGTGRAYEQY
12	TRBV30	AWTSGGAGETQY